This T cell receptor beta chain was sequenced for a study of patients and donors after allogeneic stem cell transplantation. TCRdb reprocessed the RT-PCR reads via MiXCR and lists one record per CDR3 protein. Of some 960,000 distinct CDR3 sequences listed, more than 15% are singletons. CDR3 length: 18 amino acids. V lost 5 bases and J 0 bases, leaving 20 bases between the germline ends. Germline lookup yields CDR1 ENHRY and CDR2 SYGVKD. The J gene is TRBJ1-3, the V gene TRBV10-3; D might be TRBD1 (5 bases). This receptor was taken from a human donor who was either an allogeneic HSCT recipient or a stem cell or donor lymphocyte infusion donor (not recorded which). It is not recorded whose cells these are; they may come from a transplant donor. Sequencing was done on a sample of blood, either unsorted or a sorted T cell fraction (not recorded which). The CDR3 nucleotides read TGTGCCATCAGTTTGACCCCCCAGGGAGGGATCTCTGGAAACACCATATATTTT. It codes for CAISLTPQGGISGNTIYF.